Shown below are 5 T cell receptor beta chains from a single sample sequenced in a study of post-analysis software for immune sequencing data. Their target antigens are unknown. Tagging with unique molecular identifiers was a feature of the TCR beta cDNA libraries. TCRdb recomputed calls from the PCR reads with MiXCR, one row per CDR3 protein. This sample has 600,000 to 700,000 distinct CDR3 sequences, with 55% to 60% found just once. The study, taken as a whole, reports: Patients showed TRBV5-6, TRBV5-1 and TRBV20-1 among roughly 5 TRBV segments more frequent than in controls.

Sequenced: blood. These receptors came from a girl aged 2 to 9 with multiple sclerosis.

This clonotype was recorded a few times. The gene calls are TRBV11-2 and TRBJ2-1; D ambiguous. Per the germline V gene, CDR1 is SGHAT and CDR2 is FQNNGV. Trimming pared 0 bases from V and 7 bases from J, leaving 7 bases between. The CDR3 covers 13 residues. CDR3 bases: TGTGCCAGCAGCTTAGATCTAAGGAATGAGCAGTTCTTC. Translation gives CASSLDLRNEQFF.

This chain links TRBV4-3 with TRBJ1-2; the D is unclear. Germline V lookup: CDR1 LGHNA, CDR2 YSLEER. This CDR3 region has 14 residues. Trimming took 0 bases from V and 4 from J, leaving 9 bases between them. The CDR3 DNA sequence: TGCGCCAGCAGCCAAGAACCGGGGTTCTATGGCTACACCTTC. Amino acid sequence: CASSQEPGFYGYTF.

This chain links TRBV7-2 with TRBJ2-5; TRBD1 is a possible D gene (6 bases). Germline V gene data show CDR1 as SGHTA and CDR2 as FQGNSA. The CDR3 loop spans 13 amino acids. Trimming removed 6 bases from V and 8 bases from J, with 16 bases in between. CDR3 sequence reads: CASSTRGSETQYF. The DNA for the CDR3 is TGTGCCAGCAGTACAAGGGGGTCGGAAACCCAGTACTTC.

This chain uses TRBV12-3 or TRBV12-4 with TRBJ2-5; 9 bases fit TRBD1. TRBJ2-7 matches the DNA end more closely, so the J call is doubtful. This CDR3 contains 15 residues. CDR3 sequence: CASSLVWDRANEQYF. The CDR3 bases are TGTGCCAGCAGTTTAGTTTGGGACAGGGCCAACGAGCAGTACTTC.

J is TRBJ1-2 and V is TRBV10-3; D remains unclear. Trimming left V 0 bases short and J 8 bases short, with 7 bases between. This CDR3 has 12 residues. Germline loops: CDR1 ENHRY, CDR2 SYGVKD. Here the CDR3 reads CAISESGGGYTF. CDR3 coding DNA: TGTGCCATCAGTGAGTCGGGTGGCGGCTACACCTTC.